Detailed here is one T cell receptor beta chain. Repertoires were generated with immunoSEQ multiplex PCR, while TCRdb's copy carries only in-frame clones and drops some. The sample holds about 150,000 clones, about 85% seen once. V trimming: 5 bases; J trimming: 3 bases; junction bases outside the gene matches: 10. CDR1 is MDHEN, CDR2 SYDVKM, per germline. The CDR3 is 16 residues long. This sample was taken from a study of blood T cell repertoires in COVID-19. Specimen: peripheral blood. V is TRBV28 and J is TRBJ1-5; 7 positions match TRBD1. The sequence was obtained from an older man with COVID-19, enrolled during active disease. This CDR3 is CASSRRGVGPNQPQHF. For the CDR3, the DNA is TGTGCCAGCAGTCGCAGGGGGGTCGGGCCCAATCAGCCCCAGCATTTT.